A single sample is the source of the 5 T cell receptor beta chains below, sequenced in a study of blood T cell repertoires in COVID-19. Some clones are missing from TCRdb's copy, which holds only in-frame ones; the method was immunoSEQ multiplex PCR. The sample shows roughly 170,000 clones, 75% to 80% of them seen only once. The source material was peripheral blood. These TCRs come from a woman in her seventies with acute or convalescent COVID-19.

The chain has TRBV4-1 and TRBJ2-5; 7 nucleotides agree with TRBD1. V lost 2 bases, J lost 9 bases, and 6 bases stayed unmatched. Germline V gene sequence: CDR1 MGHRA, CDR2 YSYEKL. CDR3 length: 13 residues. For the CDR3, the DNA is TGCGCCAGCAGCCAATTAGTACAGGGGCCCCAGTACTTC. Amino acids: CASSQLVQGPQYF.

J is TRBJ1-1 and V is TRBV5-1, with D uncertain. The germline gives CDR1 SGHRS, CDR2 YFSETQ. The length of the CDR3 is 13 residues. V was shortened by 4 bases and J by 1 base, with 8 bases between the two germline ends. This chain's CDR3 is CASSLARNTEAFF. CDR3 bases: TGCGCCAGCAGCCTCGCCAGGAACACTGAAGCTTTCTTT.

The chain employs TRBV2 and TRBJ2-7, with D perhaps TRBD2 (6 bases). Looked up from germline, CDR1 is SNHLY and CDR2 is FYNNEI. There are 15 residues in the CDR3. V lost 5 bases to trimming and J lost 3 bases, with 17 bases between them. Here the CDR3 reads CASSFFWGVGYEQYF. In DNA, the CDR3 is TGTGCCAGCAGTTTTTTTTGGGGGGTAGGCTACGAGCAGTACTTC. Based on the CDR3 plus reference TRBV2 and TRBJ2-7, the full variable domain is EPEVTQTPSHQVTQMGQEVILRCVPISNHLYFYWYRQILGQKVEFLVSFYNNEISEKSEIFDDQFSVERPDGSNFTLKIRSTKLEDSAMYFCASSFFWGVGYEQYFGPGTRLTVT.

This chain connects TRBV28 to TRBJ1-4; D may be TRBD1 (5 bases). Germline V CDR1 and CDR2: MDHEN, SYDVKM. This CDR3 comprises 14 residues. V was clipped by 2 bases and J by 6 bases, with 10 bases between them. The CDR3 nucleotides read TGTGCCAGCAGTTTACCCCGGACACATGAAAAACTGTTTTTT. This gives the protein CASSLPRTHEKLFF.

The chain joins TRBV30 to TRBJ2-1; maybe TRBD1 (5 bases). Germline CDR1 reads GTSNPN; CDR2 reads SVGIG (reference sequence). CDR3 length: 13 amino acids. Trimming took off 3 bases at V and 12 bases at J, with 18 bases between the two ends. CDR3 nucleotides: TGTGCCTGGAGCCCGGACATGTTTTCTGGGCAGTTCTTC. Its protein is CAWSPDMFSGQFF.